This T cell receptor beta chain was identified during a study of T-cell memory formation after mild COVID-19. Study summary: TCR clusters largely stayed donor specific.

TCRdb processed the 5' RACE reads anew with MiXCR; each CDR3 protein has one entry. Among over 120,000 distinct CDR3 sequences, over 15% were seen once, and the ten largest hold approximately 2%. The V end was cut by 6 bases, the J end by 2 bases, with 4 bases between. The CDR3 contains 11 residues. Germline CDR1 MDHEN, CDR2 SYDVKM. The TCR was taken from an adult woman who had mild COVID-19 (a few samples of this study predate the infection). Cell type and time point are not known. This sequence joins TRBV28 and TRBJ2-5; unclear D gene. Sequencing input: PBMCs or a T cell subset sorted from them (not recorded which). The CDR3 protein is CASRTQETQYF. The CDR3 nucleotides read TGTGCCAGCAGGACACAAGAGACCCAGTACTTC.